This passage covers 27 T cell receptor beta chains from one sample sequenced in a study of preoperative IRX-2 immunotherapy in early breast cancer (dated 2019 in TCRdb). The meaning of the sample's treatment or condition label: preoperative locoregional IRX-2 cytokine immunotherapy. The library came from the immunoSEQ multiplex PCR assay. Entries here come from immuneACCESS through TCRdb and include only in-frame sequences with V and J called. Some clones fail to appear in such tables; in the studies checked, an unresolved V gene covers under half of the shortfall, and the cause of the remainder is unknown. This sample is represented by 23,000 or so clones; around 91% of them were singletons. In total, the top ten clones hold about 8.4% of the sample. The source material was tumor tissue, sampled after IRX-2 immunotherapy. These receptors were taken from a human donor with breast cancer.

This chain uses TRBV7-9 with TRBJ2-5; TRBD1 aligns across 9 bases. The CDR3 loop spans 16 amino acids. Germline CDR1 and CDR2: SEHNR and FQNEAQ (reference sequence). V gave up 5 bases and J gave up 2 bases; unmatched junction bases: 9. CDR3 residues: CASSTWTGVLQETQYF. CDR3 DNA sequence: TGTGCCAGCAGCACCTGGACAGGGGTTCTTCAAGAGACCCAGTACTTC.

This chain connects TRBV4-1 to TRBJ1-2; D is unresolved. The CDR3 length is 14 residues. V lost 4 bases and J 3 bases, leaving 12 bases between the germline ends. From germline, CDR1 is MGHRA and CDR2 YSYEKL. The CDR3: CASSPNGADYGYTF. The CDR3 DNA reads as TGCGCCAGCAGCCCGAATGGTGCTGACTATGGCTACACCTTC.

In DNA form, the CDR3 reads TGCGCCAGCAGCAGAAGCGGGGGGGCCGGAGAGACCCAGTACTTC. It codes for CASSRSGGAGETQYF. The V gene is TRBV5-1, the J gene TRBJ2-5; 10 bases map to TRBD2. Germline CDR1 reads SGHRS; CDR2 reads YFSETQ. The CDR3 extends over 15 amino acids. Losses at the gene ends were 4 bases for V and 4 bases for J; bases not matched to a gene: 7.

The V call is TRBV9, the J call TRBJ2-2, with 10 bases identical to TRBD2. In germline, CDR1 is SGDLS, CDR2 YYNGEE. V lost 5 bases to trimming and J lost 0 bases; unmatched junction nucleotides: 1. This CDR3 comprises 15 residues. CDR3 nucleotide sequence: TGTGCCAGCAGAGCGGGGGGGCCGAACACCGGGGAGCTGTTTTTT. Translated: CASRAGGPNTGELFF.

This chain joins TRBV5-6 and TRBJ2-5, with D possibly being TRBD1 (6 bases). The CDR3 has 13 amino acids. V was trimmed by 2 bases and J by 4 bases, leaving 9 bases between them. Germline CDR1 SGHDT, CDR2 YYEEEE. The CDR3 coding sequence is TGTGCCAGCAGCTTCAGGGGCCGAGAGACCCAGTACTTC. Protein: CASSFRGRETQYF.

As concerns this clone: The junction differs from germline at one of its ends, possibly a read error. This chain joins TRBV6-1 and TRBJ2-1; no reliable D call. CDR1 MNHNS and CDR2 SASEGT come from the germline V gene. The CDR3 covers 14 residues. The CDR3 nucleotides read TGCGCGGCGAGTGGGCCGAACCTAAACAATGAGCAGTTCTTC. As protein: CAASGPNLNNEQFF.

This clone was detected only once. The chain links TRBV28 to TRBJ2-5; 9 bases agree with TRBD2. With 3 bases clipped from V and 4 bases from J, the junction kept 12 bases outside the gene matches. CDR1 MDHEN and CDR2 SYDVKM come from the germline V gene. The CDR3 is 17 residues long. The CDR3 DNA reads as TGTGCCAGCAGTTTGTTAGGTAGCGGGAGTGGTGGAGAGACCCAGTACTTC. Amino acids: CASSLLGSGSGGETQYF.

The chain couples TRBV7-6 to TRBJ1-1; 10 positions match TRBD1. There are 17 residues in the CDR3. From germline, CDR1 is SGHVS and CDR2 FNYEAQ. The ends lost 5 bases at V and 1 base at J; junction bases unmatched: 10. The CDR3 DNA follows: TGTGCCAGCAGCCAGCGGGACAGGGGACTTGAGAACACTGAAGCTTTCTTT. It yields the protein CASSQRDRGLENTEAFF.

J is TRBJ2-7 and V is TRBV19, with D unresolved. V was shortened by 3 bases and J by 4 bases, with 13 bases between the two germline ends. Germline CDR1 is LNHDA and CDR2 is SQIVND (reference sequence). This CDR3 is 14 amino acids long. This CDR3 is CASSIQETGYEQYF. For the CDR3, the DNA is TGTGCCAGTAGTATTCAGGAGACTGGATACGAGCAGTACTTC.

The chain uses TRBV4-1 and TRBJ2-2; D is unclear. V was shortened by 3 bases and J by 1 base, with 6 bases between the two germline ends. Germline V lookup: CDR1 MGHRA, CDR2 YSYEKL. The length of the CDR3 is 14 residues. Here the CDR3 reads CASSHTLNTGELFF. The CDR3 nucleotides are TGCGCCAGCAGCCATACGCTGAACACCGGGGAGCTGTTTTTT.

The chain is built from TRBV7-8 and TRBJ1-4; the match to TRBD1 covers 8 bases. CDR1 SGHVS and CDR2 FQNEAQ come from the germline V gene. The CDR3 runs to 14 residues. J lost 5 bases, V lost 1 base, and 0 bases had no gene match. As DNA, the CDR3 is TGTGCCAGCAGCTTAGGACAGGGGAATGAAAAACTGTTTTTT. Translated, it gives CASSLGQGNEKLFF.

This chain links TRBV19 with TRBJ1-6; a possible D gene is TRBD1 (5 bases). The germline gives CDR1 LNHDA, CDR2 SQIVND (reference sequence). This CDR3 region has 15 residues. V was clipped by 7 bases and J by 5 bases, with 15 bases between them. The CDR3 nucleotides read TGTGCCAGTACCCGAAAAGGGGCGGATAATTCACCCCTCCACTTT. Translated, it gives CASTRKGADNSPLHF.

The genes are TRBV5-4 and TRBJ1-5; TRBD1 matches 10 bases. V shed 4 bases, J shed 6 bases, and the junction held 7 bases outside the gene matches. The CDR3 contains 15 residues. Germline V gives CDR1 SGHNT, CDR2 YYREEE (reference sequence). The CDR3 DNA reads TGTGCCAGCAGCATTGGACAGGGGGATGGTCAGCCCCAGCATTTT. Encoded protein: CASSIGQGDGQPQHF.

The J gene is TRBJ2-2, the V gene TRBV19, with TRBD2 matching 9 bases. In germline, CDR1 is LNHDA, CDR2 SQIVND (reference sequence). V lost 1 base, J lost 7 bases, and 7 bases stayed unmatched. The CDR3 runs to 16 residues. CDR3 bases: TGTGCCAGTAGTATAGGCGGCGGGAGGGCCTTCGGGGAGCTGTTTTTT. It is translated as CASSIGGGRAFGELFF.

The count of this clone is one. This sequence joins TRBV5-1 and TRBJ2-1, with D perhaps being TRBD1 or TRBD2 (5 bases each). V lost 0 bases, J lost 6 bases, and 16 bases lay in between. Germline V gene lookup returns CDR1 SGHRS and CDR2 YFSETQ. This CDR3 is 16 amino acids long. In nucleotides, the CDR3 is TGCGCCAGCAGCTTGGTTGGGACGAGTTTAGGCAATGAGCAGTTCTTC. Its translation: CASSLVGTSLGNEQFF. Full variable domain (outside the CDR3, taken from reference TRBV5-1 and TRBJ2-1): KAGVTQTPRYLIKTRGQQVTLSCSPISGHRSVSWYQQTPGQGLQFLFEYFSETQRNKGNFPGRFSGRQFSNSRSEMNVSTLELGDSALYLCASSLVGTSLGNEQFFGPGTRLTVL.

This chain connects TRBV7-9 to TRBJ1-6; a weak D match, TRBD1 (5 bases). The CDR3 totals 12 residues. V lost 11 bases to trimming and J lost 10 bases, with 15 bases between them. Looked up from germline, CDR1 is SEHNR and CDR2 is FQNEAQ (reference sequence). The CDR3, as DNA: TGTGCCCTCGGGAGGGGAGAGTCACCCCTCCACTTT. As protein: CALGRGESPLHF.

The chain links TRBV6-6 to TRBJ1-2; no clear D. The CDR3 is 12 residues long. Germline-derived CDR1 and CDR2 are MNHNY and SVGAGI (reference sequence). Trimming took 7 bases from V and 4 from J, leaving 10 bases between them. CDR3 bases: TGTGCCAGCACCGAACAGAGCTATGGCTACACCTTC. The encoded protein is CASTEQSYGYTF.

The chain carries TRBV6-5 and TRBJ2-5; possibly TRBD1 for D (5 bases). The DNA end is more similar to TRBJ2-7, so the J call may be wrong. This CDR3 is 13 amino acids long. CDR1 and CDR2 (germline): MNHEY, SVGAGI. CDR3 amino acids: CASSYSTAYEQYF. The CDR3 nucleotides read TGTGCCAGCAGTTACTCGACAGCCTACGAGCAGTACTTC.

V is TRBV5-1 and J is TRBJ2-2; 10 bases fit TRBD2. Per the germline V gene, CDR1 is SGHRS and CDR2 is YFSETQ. This CDR3 is built from 18 residues. Germline trimming cut 0 bases from V and 1 base from J; bases unmatched to any gene: 6. CDR3: CASSLVPSGGRNTGELFF. CDR3 coding DNA: TGCGCCAGCAGCTTGGTCCCTAGCGGGGGCCGGAACACCGGGGAGCTGTTTTTT.

The rearrangement uses TRBV27 and TRBJ2-7; D assignment may be TRBD1 or TRBD2 (5 bases each). V was shortened by 1 base and J by 6 bases, with 16 bases between the two germline ends. The CDR3 covers 15 residues. The germline V gene encodes CDR1 MNHEY and CDR2 SMNVEV (reference sequence). CDR3 region: CASSLYPGSFVEQYF. DNA for the CDR3: TGTGCCAGCAGTTTATACCCAGGGAGTTTTGTCGAGCAGTACTTC.

The gene calls are TRBV5-1 and TRBJ2-3; D unresolved. Germline assignment: CDR1 SGHRS and CDR2 YFSETQ. V lost 0 bases, J lost 1 base, and 6 bases lay in between. The CDR3 is made up of 14 amino acids. CDR3 amino acids: CASSLASGTDTQYF. CDR3 bases: TGCGCCAGCAGCTTGGCCAGCGGCACAGATACGCAGTATTTT. Full variable domain (outside the CDR3, taken from reference TRBV5-1 and TRBJ2-3): KAGVTQTPRYLIKTRGQQVTLSCSPISGHRSVSWYQQTPGQGLQFLFEYFSETQRNKGNFPGRFSGRQFSNSRSEMNVSTLELGDSALYLCASSLASGTDTQYFGPGTRLTVL.

Comment on this clone: The germline gene is not matched at one end of the junction; a read error may be the cause. The V gene is TRBV28, the J gene TRBJ2-3; no firm D call. Germline CDR1 reads MDHEN; CDR2 reads SYDVKM. CDR3 length equals 10 residues. The CDR3 DNA follows: TGTGCCAGCAGTTTATTTACGGCAAGTTTT. Translated, it gives CASSLFTASF.

This chain uses TRBV6-5 with TRBJ1-1; 10 bases agree with TRBD1. J lost 1 base, V lost 10 bases, and 6 bases had no gene match. There are 14 residues in the CDR3. Germline loops: CDR1 MNHEY, CDR2 SVGAGI. CDR3: CATVRDRGNTEAFF. The DNA for the CDR3 is TGTGCCACGGTCAGGGACAGGGGGAACACTGAAGCTTTCTTT.

The V gene is TRBV18, the J gene TRBJ1-4; D unresolved. V shed 3 bases and J shed 0 bases, with 8 bases lying between them. This CDR3 has 15 residues. Germline V lookup: CDR1 KGHSH, CDR2 LQKENI. The CDR3 DNA follows: TGTGCCAGCTCACCGACGGGAGCAACTAATGAAAAACTGTTTTTT. Amino acid sequence: CASSPTGATNEKLFF. Drawing the rest from reference TRBV18 and TRBJ1-4, the complete variable domain is NAGVMQNPRHLVRRRGQEARLRCSPMKGHSHVYWYRQLPEEGLKFMVYLQKENIIDESGMPKERFSAEFPKEGPSILRIQQVVRGDSAAYFCASSPTGATNEKLFFGSGTQLSVL.

Here the CDR3 DNA reads TGTGCCAGCTCACCAATGGGACTAGCGGGAGCCCCGGCGAACACCGGGGAGCTGTTTTTT. It specifies CASSPMGLAGAPANTGELFF. The rearrangement joins TRBV18 to TRBJ2-2, with 14 bases fitting TRBD2. Germline V lookup: CDR1 KGHSH, CDR2 LQKENI. The ends lost 2 bases at V and 0 bases at J; junction bases unmatched: 8. This CDR3 region has 20 residues. Combining the CDR3 with reference TRBV18 and TRBJ2-2 gives the whole variable domain NAGVMQNPRHLVRRRGQEARLRCSPMKGHSHVYWYRQLPEEGLKFMVYLQKENIIDESGMPKERFSAEFPKEGPSILRIQQVVRGDSAAYFCASSPMGLAGAPANTGELFFGEGSRLTVL.

The chain joins TRBV6-6 to TRBJ1-3, with TRBD1 as a possible D gene (6 bases). Germline V gene sequence: CDR1 MNHNY, CDR2 SVGAGI (reference sequence). V was shortened by 4 bases and J by 2 bases, with 12 bases between the two germline ends. The CDR3 spans 15 residues. CDR3 residues: CASSSATGPGNTIYF. For the CDR3, the DNA is TGTGCCAGCAGTTCGGCGACAGGTCCTGGAAACACCATATATTTT.

The chain recombines TRBV15 with TRBJ2-6; 8 positions agree with TRBD1. Trimming at V came to 1 base and at J to 12 bases, leaving 8 bases not matched to a gene. Germline loops: CDR1 LNHNV, CDR2 YYDKDF (reference sequence). The CDR3 totals 15 residues. CDR3 DNA sequence: TGTGCCACCAGCAGAGTCGGGACAGGAGGCACCGTCCTGACTTTC. As protein: CATSRVGTGGTVLTF.